By its share, the clone carrying this TCR beta chain is large. Its antigen remains unidentified. Clones were read by immunoSEQ multiplex PCR, and TCRdb kept only the in-frame ones, dropping some. Of 17,000 or so clones in the sample, 84% were seen once. This sample is drawn from a study of PD-1 blockade in classical Hodgkin lymphoma. Study observations and caveats: According to reports, newly diagnosed patients had lower baseline TCR diversity than healthy donors, and relapsed/refractory patients had lower baseline TCR diversity still.

V was pared by 4 bases and J by 7 bases, with 13 bases of the junction left unmatched. The germline CDR1 and CDR2 sequences are SGHRS and YFSETQ. This CDR3 region has 15 residues. Time point indicated: newly diagnosed, previously untreated cHL patient sample. Material: peripheral blood mononuclear cells (PBMCs). The J gene is TRBJ2-7, the V gene TRBV5-1, with 8 bases matching TRBD1. The TCR was taken from a human donor with classical Hodgkin lymphoma. The CDR3 loop is CASSHTTGVEREQYF. In DNA form, the CDR3 reads TGCGCCAGCAGCCACACGACAGGGGTGGAGAGGGAGCAGTACTTC.